Below, 21 T cell receptor beta chains from the same sample are listed, as sequenced in a study of control samples from healthy donors and cancer patients. Profiling relied on immunoSEQ multiplex PCR, and the TCRdb table lists in-frame clones only, not all of them. The sample contains 50,000 to 65,000 clones, 90% of which appear only once. Sequenced input: PBMCs. Every receptor here comes from a woman in her forties or fifties with colorectal cancer.

The rearrangement uses TRBV18 and TRBJ2-3, with 10 bases identical to TRBD1. Germline values: CDR1 KGHSH, CDR2 LQKENI. This CDR3 is built from 15 residues. V trimming: 8 bases; J trimming: 5 bases; junction bases outside the gene matches: 10. The CDR3 bases are TGTGCCAGCGAGACTGGACAGGGGGGAAAAGATACGCAGTATTTT. This sequence encodes CASETGQGGKDTQYF. Supplemented by reference TRBV18 and TRBJ2-3, the full variable domain reads NAGVMQNPRHLVRRRGQEARLRCSPMKGHSHVYWYRQLPEEGLKFMVYLQKENIIDESGMPKERFSAEFPKEGPSILRIQQVVRGDSAAYFCASETGQGGKDTQYFGPGTRLTVL.

V is TRBV13 and J is TRBJ1-2; D is uncertain. CDR1 PRHDT and CDR2 FYEKMQ come from the germline V gene (reference sequence). Trimming pared 5 bases from V and 2 bases from J, leaving 15 bases between. The CDR3 has 15 residues. Here the CDR3 reads CASSGIRSLNYGYTF. The DNA for the CDR3 is TGTGCCAGCAGCGGTATCAGGAGCCTGAACTATGGCTACACCTTC.

The rearrangement uses TRBV18 and TRBJ2-7, with no clear D. The CDR3 length is 12 residues. Germline V gives CDR1 KGHSH, CDR2 LQKENI. V shed 3 bases and J shed 6 bases, with 9 bases lying between them. The CDR3 loop is CASSPEVGEQYF. Here the CDR3 DNA reads TGTGCCAGCTCACCCGAGGTCGGCGAGCAGTACTTC.

Here the CDR3 DNA reads TGTGCCAGCAGGAACCCTTTGAAAACCGGGGAGCTGTTTTTT. Translating gives CASRNPLKTGELFF. V usage is TRBV2 and J usage is TRBJ2-2; D is ambiguous. Per germline, CDR1 SNHLY and CDR2 FYNNEI. Trimming removed 6 bases at V and 5 bases at J, with 13 bases between. This CDR3 comprises 14 residues. The complete variable domain, with remaining parts taken from reference TRBV2 and TRBJ2-2, reads EPEVTQTPSHQVTQMGQEVILRCVPISNHLYFYWYRQILGQKVEFLVSFYNNEISEKSEIFDDQFSVERPDGSNFTLKIRSTKLEDSAMYFCASRNPLKTGELFFGEGSRLTVL.

J is TRBJ1-2 and V is TRBV18; 10 bases align to TRBD1. The CDR3 contains 17 residues. Per the germline V gene, CDR1 is KGHSH and CDR2 is LQKENI. V lost 3 bases and J lost 3; bases outside the gene matches: 10. Here the CDR3 DNA reads TGTGCCAGCTCACCTACCGGGACAGGGGTCGCCGACTATGGCTACACCTTC. Its translation is CASSPTGTGVADYGYTF.

The rearrangement joins TRBV5-1 to TRBJ2-5, with 7 positions matching TRBD1. V dropped 1 base and J dropped 7; count of bases not matched to a gene: 19. CDR1 is SGHRS and CDR2 is YFSETQ in the germline V gene. The CDR3 has 18 residues. CDR3 bases: TGCGCCAGCAGCTTGTCTCCGCAGGTGGGGACAGCCTCCGGGACCCAGTACTTC. Protein sequence: CASSLSPQVGTASGTQYF. Full variable domain (missing parts from reference TRBV5-1 and TRBJ2-5): KAGVTQTPRYLIKTRGQQVTLSCSPISGHRSVSWYQQTPGQGLQFLFEYFSETQRNKGNFPGRFSGRQFSNSRSEMNVSTLELGDSALYLCASSLSPQVGTASGTQYFGPGTRLLVL.

The V gene is TRBV21-1, the J gene TRBJ2-7; the table's D call TRBD1 went unverified against the DNA. TRBV21-1 is given as a pseudogene. This CDR3 contains 15 residues. CDR3 in amino acids: CASTRLGTVSGEQYF. The CDR3, as DNA: TGTGCCAGCACCCGTCTCGGGACAGTCTCAGGCGAGCAGTACTTC.

The rearrangement links TRBV30 to TRBJ1-5; D not certain. The CDR3 spans 13 residues. Germline V gene data show CDR1 as GTSNPN and CDR2 as SVGIG (reference sequence). V lost 1 base and J lost 11, with 15 bases in between. CDR3 residues: CAWSASLVGAQHF. The CDR3 coding sequence is TGTGCCTGGAGTGCCTCCCTGGTAGGAGCCCAGCATTTT.

The chain couples TRBV5-5 to TRBJ1-6; D remains unclear. V lost 3 bases and J 11 bases, leaving 24 bases between the germline ends. The germline gives CDR1 SGHKS, CDR2 YYEKEE (reference sequence). This CDR3 region has 17 residues. In DNA, the CDR3 is TGTGCCAGCAGCTCCGCTCGATTGACGCTTGATGGGGCACCCCTCCACTTT. It codes for CASSSARLTLDGAPLHF.

This rearrangement joins TRBV6-1 to TRBJ1-2, with D uncertain. Germline lookup yields CDR1 MNHNS and CDR2 SASEGT. This CDR3 contains 14 residues. The V end lost 2 bases, the J end lost 8 bases, and 15 bases lay between the germline ends. The CDR3 region has the DNA TGTGCCAGCAGTGAATATGCCCTCGACATCGGCTACACCTTC. Translating gives CASSEYALDIGYTF.

This chain connects TRBV7-6 to TRBJ1-3, with D unresolved. The CDR3 covers 16 residues. Germline V lookup: CDR1 SGHVS, CDR2 FNYEAQ. Trimming took off 5 bases at V and 2 bases at J, with 16 bases between the two ends. CDR3 nucleotides: TGTGCCAGCAGCACCACGGGGATGGCAGCTGGAAACACCATATATTTT. It yields the protein CASSTTGMAAGNTIYF.

The chain recombines TRBV9 with TRBJ2-3; 8 positions match TRBD2. Per germline, CDR1 SGDLS and CDR2 YYNGEE. CDR3 length: 15 amino acids. V was clipped by 0 bases and J by 6 bases; unmatched bases: 6. Here the CDR3 reads CASSVVGLAADTQYF. The DNA for the CDR3 is TGTGCCAGCAGCGTAGTTGGACTAGCAGCCGATACGCAGTATTTT.

V gene TRBV2 combines with J gene TRBJ1-5; D is unresolved. The CDR3 contains 14 residues. The germline CDR1 and CDR2 sequences are SNHLY and FYNNEI. Trimming removed 2 bases from V and 0 bases from J, with 5 bases in between. The CDR3 DNA follows: TGTGCCAGCAGTGAAACGGATAGCAATCAGCCCCAGCATTTT. It codes for CASSETDSNQPQHF.

The chain combines TRBV7-3 with TRBJ2-3; TRBD1 aligns across 7 bases. In germline, CDR1 is SGHTA, CDR2 FQGTGA. V was clipped by 5 bases and J by 3 bases; unmatched bases: 8. This CDR3 is 15 amino acids long. CDR3 loop: CASSPGGIGTDTQYF. CDR3 coding DNA: TGTGCCAGCAGCCCAGGGGGTATCGGAACAGATACGCAGTATTTT. Complete variable domain (other parts from reference TRBV7-3 and TRBJ2-3): GAGVSQTPSNKVTEKGKYVELRCDPISGHTALYWYRQSLGQGPEFLIYFQGTGAADDSGLPNDRFFAVRPEGSVSTLKIQRTERGDSAVYLCASSPGGIGTDTQYFGPGTRLTVL.

The chain couples TRBV19 to TRBJ1-2, with no clear D. The germline V and J ends were trimmed by 4 bases and 2 bases, with 11 bases remaining between them. The CDR3 sequence is 14 residues long. The V gene's germline CDR1 is LNHDA and CDR2 SQIVND (reference sequence). In DNA form, the CDR3 reads TGTGCCAGTAGTAGGCCGGGATTCAACTATGGCTACACCTTC. Its protein product is CASSRPGFNYGYTF.

This clone was counted once. CDR3 in amino acids: CASRNPSGAGNTIYF. CDR3 DNA sequence: TGTGCCAGCAGGAATCCATCAGGGGCAGGAAACACCATATATTTT. The rearrangement uses TRBV28 and TRBJ1-3; weak D call: TRBD1 (6 bases). Germline CDR1 MDHEN, CDR2 SYDVKM. The CDR3 is 15 amino acids. V lost 6 bases to trimming and J lost 4 bases, with 16 bases between them.

The chain is built from TRBV6-5 and TRBJ1-6; D might be TRBD1 (5 bases). Germline CDR1 is MNHEY and CDR2 is SVGAGI. The CDR3 sequence is 14 residues long. Deletions cut 5 bases from V and 8 bases from J, with 13 bases between. DNA of the CDR3: TGTGCCAGCAGTCCGACAGTGGCGGATTCACCCCTCCACTTT. This translates into CASSPTVADSPLHF.

This rearrangement joins TRBV10-3 to TRBJ2-2; 7 bases fit TRBD1. This CDR3 comprises 15 residues. V trimming: 6 bases; J trimming: 0 bases; junction bases outside the gene matches: 4. In germline, CDR1 is ENHRY, CDR2 SYGVKD. CDR3 DNA sequence: TGTGCCATCAGCCGGACAGGAACGAACACCGGGGAGCTGTTTTTT. It translates to CAISRTGTNTGELFF.

The chain uses TRBV5-6 and TRBJ2-2; D may correspond to TRBD1 or TRBD2 (5 bases each). This CDR3 spans 13 amino acids. Germline loops: CDR1 SGHDT, CDR2 YYEEEE. V dropped 4 bases and J dropped 6 bases, with 10 bases sitting between them. CDR3 sequence (DNA): TGTGCCAGCAGCCCGGGACCCTCCGGGGAGCTGTTTTTT. Translating gives CASSPGPSGELFF. The complete variable domain, with remaining parts taken from reference TRBV5-6 and TRBJ2-2, reads DAGVTQSPTHLIKTRGQQVTLRCSPKSGHDTVSWYQQALGQGPQFIFQYYEEEERQRGNFPDRFSGHQFPNYSSELNVNALLLGDSALYLCASSPGPSGELFFGEGSRLTVL.

The V gene is TRBV10-1, the J gene TRBJ1-1; D may be TRBD1 (5 bases). The CDR3 has 14 residues. V was pared by 5 bases and J by 4 bases, with 14 bases between. Per the germline V gene, CDR1 is WNHNN and CDR2 is SYGVQD (reference sequence). This CDR3 is CASSTGGAPTEAFF. The CDR3 nucleotides are TGCGCCAGCAGTACAGGAGGGGCCCCCACTGAAGCTTTCTTT.

The chain recombines TRBV23-1 with TRBJ1-5; D unresolved. TRBV23-1 is classed as an ORF, of uncertain function. V lost 4 bases and J 6 bases, leaving 7 bases between the germline ends. CDR3 length equals 12 residues. CDR3: CASSRQCQPQHF. As DNA, the CDR3 is TGCGCCAGCAGTCGCCAGTGTCAGCCCCAGCATTTT.